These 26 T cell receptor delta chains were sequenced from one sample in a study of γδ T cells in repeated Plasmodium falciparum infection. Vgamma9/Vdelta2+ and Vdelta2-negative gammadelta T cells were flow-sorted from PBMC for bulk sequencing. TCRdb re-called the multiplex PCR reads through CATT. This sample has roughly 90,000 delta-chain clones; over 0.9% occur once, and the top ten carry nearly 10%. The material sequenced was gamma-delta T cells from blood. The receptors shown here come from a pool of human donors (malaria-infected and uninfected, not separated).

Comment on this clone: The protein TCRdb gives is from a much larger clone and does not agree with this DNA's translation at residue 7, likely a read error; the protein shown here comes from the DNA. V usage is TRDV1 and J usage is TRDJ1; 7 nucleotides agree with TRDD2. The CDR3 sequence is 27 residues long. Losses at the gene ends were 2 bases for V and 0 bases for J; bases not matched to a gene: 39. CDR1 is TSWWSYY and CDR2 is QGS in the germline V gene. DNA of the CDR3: TGTGCTCTTGGGGAAGCCCCGGGAGCCGGGGGCTTTCCTACTTCCATCCTCCTTACTCAGTACACCGATAAACTCATCTTT. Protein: CALGEAPGAGGFPTSILLTQYTDKLIF.

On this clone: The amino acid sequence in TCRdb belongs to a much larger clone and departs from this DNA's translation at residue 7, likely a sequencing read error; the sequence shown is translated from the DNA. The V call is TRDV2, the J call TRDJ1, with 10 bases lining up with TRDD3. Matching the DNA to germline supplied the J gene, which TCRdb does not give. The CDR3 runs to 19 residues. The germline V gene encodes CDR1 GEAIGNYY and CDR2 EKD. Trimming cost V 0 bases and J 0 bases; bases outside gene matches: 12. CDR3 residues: CACDTRPRWGINYTDKLIF. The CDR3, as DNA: TGTGCCTGTGACACCCGACCACGCTGGGGGATAAACTACACCGATAAACTCATCTTT.

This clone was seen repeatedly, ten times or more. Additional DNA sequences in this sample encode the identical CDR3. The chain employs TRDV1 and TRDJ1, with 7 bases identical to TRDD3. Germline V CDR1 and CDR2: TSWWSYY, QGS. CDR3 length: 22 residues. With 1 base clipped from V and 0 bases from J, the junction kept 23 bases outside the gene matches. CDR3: CALGERSTKPTGEPRYTDKLIF. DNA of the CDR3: TGTGCTCTTGGGGAACGATCGACTAAACCTACTGGGGAACCAAGGTACACCGATAAACTCATCTTT.

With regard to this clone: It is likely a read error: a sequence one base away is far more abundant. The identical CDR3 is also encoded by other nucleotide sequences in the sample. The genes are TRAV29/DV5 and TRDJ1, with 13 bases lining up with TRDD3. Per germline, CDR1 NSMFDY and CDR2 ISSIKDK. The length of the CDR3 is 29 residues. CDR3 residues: CAASSGPFPIPYWGIRVLWNCKYTDKLIF. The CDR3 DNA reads TGTGCAGCAAGCTCTGGCCCTTTTCCTATACCGTACTGGGGGATACGCGTATTGTGGAATTGTAAGTACACCGATAAACTCATTTTT.

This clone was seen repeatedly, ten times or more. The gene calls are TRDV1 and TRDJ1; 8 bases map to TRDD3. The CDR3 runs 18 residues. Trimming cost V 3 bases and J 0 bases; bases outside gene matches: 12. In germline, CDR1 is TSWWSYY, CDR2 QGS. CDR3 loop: CALGEALTGGRHTDKLIF. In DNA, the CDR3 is TGTGCTCTTGGGGAGGCCTTGACTGGGGGTCGTCACACCGATAAACTCATCTTT.

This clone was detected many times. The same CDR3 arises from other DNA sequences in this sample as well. The CDR3 loop reads CALGERSPRDWGIIPQKLIF. For the CDR3, the DNA is TGTGCTCTTGGGGAACGTTCGCCTCGGGACTGGGGGATTATCCCCCAAAAACTCATCTTT. The chain joins TRDV1 to TRDJ1, with 10 nucleotides matching TRDD3. This CDR3 contains 20 residues. CDR1 TSWWSYY and CDR2 QGS come from the germline V gene. V lost 1 base, J lost 8 bases, and 22 bases stayed unmatched.

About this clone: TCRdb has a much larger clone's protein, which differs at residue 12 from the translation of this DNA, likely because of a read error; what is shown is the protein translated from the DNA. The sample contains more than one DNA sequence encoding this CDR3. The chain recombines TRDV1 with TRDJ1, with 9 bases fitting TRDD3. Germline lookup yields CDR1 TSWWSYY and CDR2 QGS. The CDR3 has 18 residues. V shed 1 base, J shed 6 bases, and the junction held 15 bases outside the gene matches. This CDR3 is CALGEQSSRLGETNKLIF. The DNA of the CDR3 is TGTGCTCTTGGGGAACAATCTTCAAGACTGGGGGAAACAAATAAACTCATCTTT.

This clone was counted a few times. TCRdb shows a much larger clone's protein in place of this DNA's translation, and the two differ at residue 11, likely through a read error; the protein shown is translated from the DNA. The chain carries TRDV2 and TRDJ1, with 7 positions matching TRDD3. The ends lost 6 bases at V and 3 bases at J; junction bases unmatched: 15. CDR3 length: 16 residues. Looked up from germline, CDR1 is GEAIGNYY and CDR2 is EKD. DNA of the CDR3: TGTGCCTGTAAGCGACTGGGGCGTAACGACGCCGATAAACTCATCTTT. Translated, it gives CACKRLGRNDADKLIF.

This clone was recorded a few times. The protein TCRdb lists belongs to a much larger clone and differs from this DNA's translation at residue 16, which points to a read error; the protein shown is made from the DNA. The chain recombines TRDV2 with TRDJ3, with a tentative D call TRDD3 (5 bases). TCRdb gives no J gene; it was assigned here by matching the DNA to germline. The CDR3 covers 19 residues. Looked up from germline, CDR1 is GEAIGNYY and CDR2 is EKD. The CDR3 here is CACDPAGTGDSWDTRRMFF. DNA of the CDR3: TGTGCCTGTGACCCCGCGGGGACGGGTGACTCCTGGGACACCCGACGGATGTTTTTC.

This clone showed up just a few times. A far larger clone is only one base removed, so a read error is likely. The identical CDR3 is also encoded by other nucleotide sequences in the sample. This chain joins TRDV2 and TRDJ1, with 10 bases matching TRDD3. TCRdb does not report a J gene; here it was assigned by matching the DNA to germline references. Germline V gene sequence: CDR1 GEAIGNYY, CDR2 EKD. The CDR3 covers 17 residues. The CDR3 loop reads CACDTLGDSGETDKLIF. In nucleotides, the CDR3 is TGCGCCTGTGACACACTGGGGGATTCGGGTGAGACCGATAAACTCATCTTT.

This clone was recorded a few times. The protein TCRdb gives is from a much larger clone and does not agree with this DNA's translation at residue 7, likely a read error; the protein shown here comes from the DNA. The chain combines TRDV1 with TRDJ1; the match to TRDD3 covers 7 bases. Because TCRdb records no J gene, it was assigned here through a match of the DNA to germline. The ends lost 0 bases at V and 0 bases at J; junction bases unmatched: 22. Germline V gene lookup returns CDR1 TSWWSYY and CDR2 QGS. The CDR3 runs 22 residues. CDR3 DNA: TGTGCTCTTGGGGAACTAGCTATAGCGCGAAACCGAGGGGGATCACACACCGATAAACTCATCTTT. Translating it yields CALGELAIARNRGGSHTDKLIF.

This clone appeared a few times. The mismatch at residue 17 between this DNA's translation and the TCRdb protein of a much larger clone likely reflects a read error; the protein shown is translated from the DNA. The CDR3 DNA reads TGTGCCCCGCATTTCGACGATTCCTTCCATAAGGTACTGGGGGACGGGCACACCGATAAACTCATCTTT. It translates to CAPHFDDSFHKVLGDGHTDKLIF. V and J are TRDV3 and TRDJ1, with 9 positions matching TRDD3. The length of the CDR3 is 23 residues. Trimming cost V 5 bases and J 0 bases; bases outside gene matches: 34. CDR1 is TVYSNPD, CDR2 GDNSRS, per germline (reference sequence).

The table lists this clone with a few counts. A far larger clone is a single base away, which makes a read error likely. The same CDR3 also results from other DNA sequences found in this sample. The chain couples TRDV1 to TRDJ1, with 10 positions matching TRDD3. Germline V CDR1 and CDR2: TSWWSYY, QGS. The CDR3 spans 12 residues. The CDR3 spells CALGDTDDKLIF. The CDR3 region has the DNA TGTGCTCTGGGGGATACGGACGATAAACTCATCTTC.

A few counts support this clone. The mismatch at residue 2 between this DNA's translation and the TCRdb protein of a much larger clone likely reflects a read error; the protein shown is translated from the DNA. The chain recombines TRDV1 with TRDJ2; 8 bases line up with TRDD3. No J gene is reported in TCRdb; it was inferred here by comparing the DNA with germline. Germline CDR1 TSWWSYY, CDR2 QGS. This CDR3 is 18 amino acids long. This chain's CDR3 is CSLGERANVLGVTAQLFF. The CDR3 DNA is TGTTCTCTTGGGGAACGGGCTAACGTACTGGGGGTGACAGCACAACTCTTCTTT.

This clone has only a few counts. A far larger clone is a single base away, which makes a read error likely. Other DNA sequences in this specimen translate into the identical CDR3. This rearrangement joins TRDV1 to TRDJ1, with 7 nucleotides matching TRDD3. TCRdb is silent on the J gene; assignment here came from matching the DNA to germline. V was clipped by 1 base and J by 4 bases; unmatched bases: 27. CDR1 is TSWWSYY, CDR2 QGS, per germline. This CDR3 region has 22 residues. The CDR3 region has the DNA TGTGCTCTTGGGGAACCCGACGCTTCTTACAAAACTGGGGACTCTCGGGGCGATAAACTCATCTTT. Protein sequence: CALGEPDASYKTGDSRGDKLIF.

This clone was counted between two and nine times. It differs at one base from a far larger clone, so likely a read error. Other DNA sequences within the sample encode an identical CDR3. The CDR3 region has the DNA TGTGCTCTTGGGCGTCCACCCTCCTGGGGATACTCGGCCACCGATAAACTCATCTTT. This codes for CALGRPPSWGYSATDKLIF. The rearrangement uses TRDV1 and TRDJ1; 8 bases are a match to TRDD3. Here the J gene came from matching the DNA to germline, since TCRdb omits it. V lost 5 bases and J lost 1; bases outside the gene matches: 18. Germline V lookup: CDR1 TSWWSYY, CDR2 QGS. The CDR3 length is 19 residues.

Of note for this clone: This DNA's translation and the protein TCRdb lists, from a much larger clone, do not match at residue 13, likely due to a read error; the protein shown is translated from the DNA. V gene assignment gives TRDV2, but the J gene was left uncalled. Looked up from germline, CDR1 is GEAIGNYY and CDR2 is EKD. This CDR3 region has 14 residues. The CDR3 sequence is CACDPIRLHDKLTF. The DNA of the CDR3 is TGTGCCTGTGACCCCATACGCTTGCACGATAAACTCACCTTT.

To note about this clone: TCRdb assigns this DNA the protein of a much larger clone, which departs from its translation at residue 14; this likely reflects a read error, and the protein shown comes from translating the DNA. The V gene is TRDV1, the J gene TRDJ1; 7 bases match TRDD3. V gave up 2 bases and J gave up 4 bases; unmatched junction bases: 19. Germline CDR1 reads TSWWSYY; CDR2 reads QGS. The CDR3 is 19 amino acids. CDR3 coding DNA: TGTGCTCTTGGGGAATGGTGGGGGCTGGGGGCCCCGTACATCGATAAACTCATCTTT. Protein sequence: CALGEWWGLGAPYIDKLIF.

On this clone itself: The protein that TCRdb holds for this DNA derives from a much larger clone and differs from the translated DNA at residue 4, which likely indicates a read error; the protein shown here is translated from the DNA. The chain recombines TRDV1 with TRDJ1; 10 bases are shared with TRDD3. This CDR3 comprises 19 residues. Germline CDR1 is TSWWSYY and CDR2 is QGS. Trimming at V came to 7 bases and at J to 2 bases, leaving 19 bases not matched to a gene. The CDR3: CALAITHGYLLGDTDKLIF. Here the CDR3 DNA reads TGTGCTCTTGCCATTACCCATGGTTATTTACTGGGGGATACCGATAAACTCATCTTT.

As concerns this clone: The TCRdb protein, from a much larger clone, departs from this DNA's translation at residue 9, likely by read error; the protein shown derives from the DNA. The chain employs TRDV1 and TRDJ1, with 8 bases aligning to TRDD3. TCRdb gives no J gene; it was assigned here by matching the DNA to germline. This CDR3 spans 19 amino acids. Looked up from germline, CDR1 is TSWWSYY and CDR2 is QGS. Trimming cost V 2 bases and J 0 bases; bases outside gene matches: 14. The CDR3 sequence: CALGEFWGMPKPYTDKLIF. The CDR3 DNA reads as TGTGCTCTTGGGGAATTTTGGGGGATGCCTAAACCGTACACCGATAAACTCATCTTT.

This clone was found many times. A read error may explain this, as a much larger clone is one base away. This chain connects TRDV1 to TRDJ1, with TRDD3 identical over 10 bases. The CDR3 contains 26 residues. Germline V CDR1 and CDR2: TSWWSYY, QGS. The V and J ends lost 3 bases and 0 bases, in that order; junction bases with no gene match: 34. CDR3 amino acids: CALGDLTSFSRTGGCALLTYTDKLIF. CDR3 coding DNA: TGTGCTCTTGGGGACCTAACTTCCTTCAGTCGTACTGGGGGATGCGCCCTCCTTACTTACACCGATAAACTCATCTTT.

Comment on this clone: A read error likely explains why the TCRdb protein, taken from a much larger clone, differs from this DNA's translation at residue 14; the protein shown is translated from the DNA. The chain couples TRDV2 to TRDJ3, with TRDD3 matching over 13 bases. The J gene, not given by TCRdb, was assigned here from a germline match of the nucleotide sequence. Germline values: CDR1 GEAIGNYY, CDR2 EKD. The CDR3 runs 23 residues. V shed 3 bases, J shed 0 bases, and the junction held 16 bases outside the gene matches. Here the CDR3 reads CACDPKGFTGGYAGSWDTRQMFF. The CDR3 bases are TGTGCCTGTGACCCCAAGGGTTTTACTGGGGGATACGCTGGCTCCTGGGACACCCGACAGATGTTTTTC.

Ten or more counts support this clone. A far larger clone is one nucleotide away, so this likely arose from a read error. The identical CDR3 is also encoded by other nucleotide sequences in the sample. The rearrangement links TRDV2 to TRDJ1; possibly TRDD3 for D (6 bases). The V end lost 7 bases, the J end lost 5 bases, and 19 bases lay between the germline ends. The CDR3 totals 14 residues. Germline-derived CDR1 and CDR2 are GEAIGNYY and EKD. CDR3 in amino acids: CACDAVDTRDKLIF. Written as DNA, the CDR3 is TGTGCCTGCGACGCCGTAGATACGCGAGATAAACTCATCTTT.

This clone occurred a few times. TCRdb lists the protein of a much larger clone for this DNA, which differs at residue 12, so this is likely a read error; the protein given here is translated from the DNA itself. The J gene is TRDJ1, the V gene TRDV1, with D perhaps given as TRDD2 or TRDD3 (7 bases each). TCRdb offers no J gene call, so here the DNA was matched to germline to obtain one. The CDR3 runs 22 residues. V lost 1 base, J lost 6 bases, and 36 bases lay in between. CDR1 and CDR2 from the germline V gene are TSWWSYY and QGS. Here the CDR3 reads CALGEPFLRVTAAGGRLNKLIF. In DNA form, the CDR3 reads TGTGCTCTTGGGGAACCATTCCTACGGGTCACTGCAGCTGGGGGCCGACTCAATAAACTCATCTTT.

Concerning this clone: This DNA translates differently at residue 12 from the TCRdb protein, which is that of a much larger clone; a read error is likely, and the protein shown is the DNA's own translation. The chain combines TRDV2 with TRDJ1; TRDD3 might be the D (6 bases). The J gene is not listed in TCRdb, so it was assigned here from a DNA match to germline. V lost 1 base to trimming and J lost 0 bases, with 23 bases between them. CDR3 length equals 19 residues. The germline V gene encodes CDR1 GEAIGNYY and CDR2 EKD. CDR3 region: CACDTLPVAPGGNTDKLIF. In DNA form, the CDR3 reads TGTGCCTGTGACACTCTCCCTGTCGCCCCGGGGGGAAACACCGATAAACTCATCTTT.

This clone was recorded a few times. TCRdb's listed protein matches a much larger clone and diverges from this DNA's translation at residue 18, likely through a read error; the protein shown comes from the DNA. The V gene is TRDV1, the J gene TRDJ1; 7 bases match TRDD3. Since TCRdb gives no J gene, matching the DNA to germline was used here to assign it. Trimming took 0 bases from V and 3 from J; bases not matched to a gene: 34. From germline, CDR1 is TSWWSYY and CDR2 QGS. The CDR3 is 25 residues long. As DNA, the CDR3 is TGTGCTCTTGGGGAACTTAGATACACCACACTACCCCTCTTATCGCTGGGGGTCGAGGCCGATAAACTCATCTTT. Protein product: CALGELRYTTLPLLSLGVEADKLIF.